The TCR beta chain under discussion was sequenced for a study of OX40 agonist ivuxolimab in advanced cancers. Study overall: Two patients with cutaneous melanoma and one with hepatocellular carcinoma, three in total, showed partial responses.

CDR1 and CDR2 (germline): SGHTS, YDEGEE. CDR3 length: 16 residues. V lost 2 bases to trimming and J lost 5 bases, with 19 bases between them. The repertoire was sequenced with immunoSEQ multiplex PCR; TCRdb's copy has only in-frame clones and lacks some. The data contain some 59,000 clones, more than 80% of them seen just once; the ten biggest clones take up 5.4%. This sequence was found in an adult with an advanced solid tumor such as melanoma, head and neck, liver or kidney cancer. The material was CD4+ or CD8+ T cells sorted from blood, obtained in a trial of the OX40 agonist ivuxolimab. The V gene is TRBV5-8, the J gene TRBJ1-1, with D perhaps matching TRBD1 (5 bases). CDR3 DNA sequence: TGTGCCAGCAGCTTTGGCGGGGGGAGGGTTTATACTGAAGCTTTCTTT. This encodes CASSFGGGRVYTEAFF.